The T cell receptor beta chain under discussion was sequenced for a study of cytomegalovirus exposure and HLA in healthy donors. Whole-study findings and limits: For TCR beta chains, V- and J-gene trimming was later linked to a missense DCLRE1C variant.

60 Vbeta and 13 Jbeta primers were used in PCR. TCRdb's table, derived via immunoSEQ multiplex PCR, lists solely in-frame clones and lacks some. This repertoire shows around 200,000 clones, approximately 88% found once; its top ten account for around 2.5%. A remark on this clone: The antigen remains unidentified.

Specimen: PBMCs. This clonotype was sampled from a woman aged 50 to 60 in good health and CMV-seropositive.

The DNA for the CDR3 is TGTGCCAGCAGCCCAAGGGATAATCGGGGCTCCTACGAGCAGTACTTC. This encodes CASSPRDNRGSYEQYF. The chain carries TRBV7-2 and TRBJ2-7; D perhaps matches TRBD2 (5 bases). The CDR3 runs to 16 residues. Looked up from germline, CDR1 is SGHTA and CDR2 is FQGNSA. Trimming took 5 bases from V and 0 from J, leaving 17 bases between them.